A selection of T cell receptor beta chains follows, all from one sample in a study of memory CD4+ T cells and cytomegalovirus serostatus. Produced via immunoSEQ multiplex PCR; TCRdb's table is partial and in-frame only. The table includes some 59,000 clones, roughly four fifths detected once. Sequences were obtained from memory CD4+ T cells from blood. These receptors were taken from an adult in good health and CMV-seronegative. The CDR3 runs from the conserved cysteine through the conserved F or W. D genes are given only for firm matches. Size tells how often a clone was seen (once, few, many) or the class of an expanded clone, and some rows leave it out.

>NA|NA|TRBV27|TRBJ1-2
CASSLSERGYTF
TGTGCCAGCAGTTTATCGGAGAGGGGCTACACCTTC
>NA|TRBD2|TRBV6-5|TRBJ2-7
CASSSTGGLGNEQYF
TGTGCCAGCAGTAGTACGGGGGGGCTCGGGAACGAGCAGTACTTC
>NA|NA|TRBV18|TRBJ1-1
CASSLSVNTEAFF
TGTGCCAGCTCACTTTCAGTGAACACTGAAGCTTTCTTT
>NA|NA|TRBV4-1|TRBJ2-5
CASSQVLRGTQYF
TGCGCCAGCAGCCAAGTTTTGAGGGGGACCCAGTACTTC
>once|NA|TRBV7-8|TRBJ2-5
CASSLRASSAETQYF
TGTGCCAGCAGCCTCCGAGCGAGTTCCGCAGAGACCCAGTACTTC
>NA|NA|TRBV7-9|TRBJ2-7
CASSLSRGEQYF
TGTGCCAGCAGCTTAAGCCGCGGCGAGCAGTACTTC
>NA|TRBD1|TRBV5-4|TRBJ2-7
CASRIQGKYYEQYF
TGTGCCAGCAGGATACAGGGGAAATACTACGAGCAGTACTTC
>NA|TRBD2|TRBV5-1|TRBJ2-1
CASSLKAGDEQFF
TGCGCCAGCAGCCTAAAAGCGGGAGATGAGCAGTTCTTC
>NA|TRBD2|TRBV25-1|TRBJ2-2
CASSESLADADGELFF
TGTGCCAGCAGTGAGTCCCTAGCGGATGCGGACGGGGAGCTGTTTTTT
>NA|NA|TRBV25-1|TRBJ1-4
CASSARSTHQGGEKLFF
TGTGCCAGCAGCGCCAGGTCTACCCACCAGGGAGGTGAAAAACTGTTTTTT
>NA|TRBD2|TRBV28|TRBJ2-1
CASSGLAGAFNEQFF
TGTGCCAGCAGTGGACTAGCGGGGGCGTTCAATGAGCAGTTCTTC
>medium-sized|NA|TRBV30|TRBJ1-4
CASLAGGSEKLFF
TGTGCCTCACTAGCCGGGGGCAGCGAAAAACTGTTTTTT
>NA|NA|TRBV5-1|TRBJ2-1
CASSLEGRGAWDEQFF
TGCGCCAGCAGCTTGGAGGGACGGGGCGCGTGGGATGAGCAGTTCTTC
>NA|NA|TRBV28|TRBJ1-2
CASSDSLYGYTF
TGTGCCAGCAGCGACAGCCTCTATGGCTACACCTTC
>many|TRBD1|TRBV10-3|TRBJ2-7
CAISESRGGTGKPYEQYF
TGTGCCATCAGTGAGTCGAGGGGCGGGACAGGGAAGCCCTACGAGCAGTACTTC
>NA|NA|TRBV11-2|TRBJ2-7
CASSRAGVAYEQYF
TGTGCCAGCAGCCGCGCAGGGGTCGCCTACGAGCAGTACTTC
>NA|TRBD2|TRBV5-8|TRBJ2-7
CASSLVAGSGTSGRSYEQYF
TGTGCCAGCAGCTTGGTTGCGGGGTCCGGGACTAGCGGGAGATCCTACGAGCAGTACTTC
>NA|TRBD2|TRBV27|TRBJ2-7
CASSLAGGPVIYEQYF
TGTGCCAGCAGTCTGGCGGGAGGGCCCGTCATCTACGAGCAGTACTTC
>NA|NA|TRBV20-1|TRBJ2-4
CSAGVGNIQYF
TGCAGTGCTGGGGTGGGGAACATTCAGTACTTC
>NA|TRBD2|TRBV25-1|TRBJ2-7
CASSDPRTSAYEQYF
TGTGCCAGCAGTGACCCTCGGACTAGCGCCTACGAGCAGTACTTC
>once|NA|TRBV28|TRBJ1-6
CASSLSTVNSPLHF
TGTGCCAGCAGTTTATCGACAGTTAATTCACCCCTCCACTTT
>NA|NA|TRBV4-1|TRBJ2-1
CASSHLLRGPTYNEQFF
TGCGCCAGCAGCCACCTTCTGCGGGGGCCTACCTACAATGAGCAGTTCTTC
>NA|NA|TRBV11-2|TRBJ1-2
CASSPADSFYGYTF
TGTGCCAGCAGCCCCGCGGACAGTTTCTATGGCTACACCTTC
>NA|TRBD1|TRBV6-5|TRBJ1-2
CASSYSGTGAYGYTF
TGTGCCAGCAGTTACTCTGGGACAGGGGCCTATGGCTACACCTTC
>NA|TRBD2|TRBV7-9|TRBJ2-6
CASSFARGGPGANVLTF
TGTGCCAGCAGCTTCGCCCGGGGGGGCCCTGGGGCCAACGTCCTGACTTTC
>NA|NA|TRBV7-3|TRBJ2-1
CASTPPGDNEQFF
TGTGCCAGCACCCCCCCCGGGGACAATGAGCAGTTCTTC
>few|NA|TRBV30|TRBJ1-1
CACRDINTEAFF
TGTGCCTGTCGGGACATTAACACTGAAGCTTTCTTT
>NA|TRBD1|TRBV18|TRBJ1-6
CASSRTGAALDNSPLHF
TGTGCCAGCTCCCGAACAGGGGCCGCGTTAGATAATTCACCCCTCCACTTT
>once|NA|TRBV27|TRBJ2-7
CASRGTGEQYF
TGTGCCAGCAGGGGGACGGGGGAGCAGTACTTC
>NA|NA|TRBV6-1|TRBJ1-3
CASSERGDTYGNTIYF
TGTGCCAGCAGTGAAAGGGGGGACACTTATGGAAACACCATATATTTT
>NA|TRBD1|TRBV10-2|TRBJ2-7
CASSEVTGGGSYEQYF
TGCGCCAGCAGTGAGGTGACAGGGGGGGGCTCCTACGAGCAGTACTTC
>NA|NA|TRBV5-4|TRBJ1-2
CASTFRDNGYTF
TGTGCCAGCACCTTTAGGGACAATGGCTACACCTTC
>NA|TRBD2|TRBV4-2|TRBJ2-1
CASSPGTSGNNEQFF
TGTGCCAGCAGCCCTGGGACTAGCGGAAACAATGAGCAGTTCTTC
>once|NA|TRBV11-1|TRBJ2-7
CASSPLGPLAYEQYF
TGTGCCAGCAGCCCCCTAGGGCCTCTGGCCTACGAGCAGTACTTC
>NA|NA|TRBV10-1|TRBJ2-3
CASSVRASLTDTQYF
TGCGCCAGCAGTGTTCGGGCGAGTCTCACAGATACGCAGTATTTT
>NA|NA|TRBV7-9|TRBJ1-3
CASSLGQSGNTIYF
TGTGCCAGCAGCTTAGGACAGTCGGGAAACACCATATATTTT
>NA|NA|TRBV5-1|TRBJ2-6
CASSGAGATGANVLTF
TGCGCCAGCAGCGGCGCAGGGGCTACCGGGGCCAACGTCCTGACTTTC
>NA|NA|TRBV5-4|TRBJ2-4
CASSPPGGNIQYF
TGTGCCAGCAGCCCCCCCGGAGGGAACATTCAGTACTTC
>NA|NA|TRBV5-4|TRBJ1-2
CASSLYLRVDYGYTF
TGTGCCAGCAGCTTGTATCTCCGGGTAGACTATGGCTACACCTTC
>NA|NA|TRBV5-1|TRBJ1-6
CASSLGRGSPLHF
TGCGCCAGCAGCTTGGGCAGAGGGTCACCCCTCCACTTT
>few|NA|TRBV30|TRBJ2-1
CAWRAGLTRHEQFF
TGTGCCTGGAGGGCAGGGTTGACGCGGCATGAGCAGTTCTTC
>NA|NA|TRBV19|TRBJ1-2
CASSISGYSNYGYTF
TGTGCCAGTAGTATATCAGGCTACAGTAACTATGGCTACACCTTC
>NA|NA|TRBV21-1|TRBJ1-1
CASSTRWDRGKGTYMNTEAFF
TGTGCCAGCAGCACCCGTTGGGACAGGGGTAAGGGTACTTACATGAACACTGAAGCTTTCTTT